Described below is a single TCR beta chain sequence and its context. Antigen unknown. Individuals selected for sequencing had exhibited CD8+CD57+ cell expansion on flow cytometry. The enrolled patients all had severe acquired aplastic anemia. Genomic DNA was employed as the template in profiling TCR beta VDJ and CDR3. One entry per CDR3 protein, called by TCRdb with MiXCR from the reads. This sample yields roughly 16,000 distinct CDR3 sequences, of which 30% to 45% are seen a single time; approximately 83% belongs to the top ten. This CDR3 is 12 amino acids long. After removal of 10 bases from V and 3 bases from J, the junction contained 3 bases not matched to a gene. The germline V gene has CDR1 SNHLY and CDR2 FYNNEI. The record originates from a study of CD8+CD57+ T cells in acquired aplastic anemia. Broader study findings: The study identified around 28 CD8+ CDR3 sequences shared by patients and controls. In the patients, CD8+CD57+ cells came out less diverse than the total CD4+ and CD8+ pools.

The rearrangement links TRBV2 to TRBJ2-7; TRBD1 agrees at 10 bases. What was sequenced was CD8+CD57+ T cells sorted from PBMCs. Subset defined: bead-enriched CD8+CD57+ effector memory T cells from SAA patients. This receptor was identified in a human donor with aplastic anemia. The CDR3 is CATGTGVYEQYF. For the CDR3, the DNA is TGTGCCACCGGGACAGGGGTCTACGAGCAGTACTTC.